The present TCR beta chain was sequenced within a study of blood T cells in healthy people across ages. This clonotype was picked up a small number of times. Per germline, CDR1 SGDLS and CDR2 YYNGEE. The CDR3 runs 16 residues. The V and J ends lost 3 bases and 4 bases, in that order; junction bases with no gene match: 5. Together with a sample-barcoded 5' primer, a J-beta primer mix was included in a second PCR lasting roughly 7 to 11 cycles. Each cDNA molecule was tagged by a template-switch adaptor that had 12 random nucleotides. Using its own MiXCR run on the 5' RACE reads, TCRdb lists one record per CDR3 protein. The table includes roughly 560,000 distinct CDR3 sequences, about 24% detected once. These sequences were also reported in another study, on T cells of mothers and their children.

Sequenced: blood. The chain couples TRBV9 to TRBJ2-2; 11 bases align to TRBD2. The TCR sequence derives from a boy between 10 and 17 years old in good health. CDR3 coding DNA: TGTGCCAGCAGCGCCCTAGCGGGGGGTGTCACCGGGGAGCTGTTTTTT. Protein: CASSALAGGVTGELFF.